This T cell receptor beta chain originates from a study of human CD8 memory T cell subsets. Study-level findings and limits: Similarly high diversity was seen in stem-like memory and precursor exhausted T cells, but not in effector memory cells.

Sequencing libraries of TCR beta were made by UMI-labeled 5' RACE. TCRdb reanalyzed the 5' RACE reads, giving one entry per CDR3 protein sequence and no DNA. This sample's clone table lists under 13,000 distinct CDR3 sequences. The CDR3 length is 14 residues. The V gene's germline CDR1 is MGHRA and CDR2 YSYEKL. For this clonotype: No antigen is known for it.

Sequencing was done on a sample of CD8+ T cells from PBMCs. The TCR was taken from a human donor in good health. The J gene is TRBJ2-3, the V gene TRBV4-1. The CDR3 here is CASSHPRSTDTQYF.